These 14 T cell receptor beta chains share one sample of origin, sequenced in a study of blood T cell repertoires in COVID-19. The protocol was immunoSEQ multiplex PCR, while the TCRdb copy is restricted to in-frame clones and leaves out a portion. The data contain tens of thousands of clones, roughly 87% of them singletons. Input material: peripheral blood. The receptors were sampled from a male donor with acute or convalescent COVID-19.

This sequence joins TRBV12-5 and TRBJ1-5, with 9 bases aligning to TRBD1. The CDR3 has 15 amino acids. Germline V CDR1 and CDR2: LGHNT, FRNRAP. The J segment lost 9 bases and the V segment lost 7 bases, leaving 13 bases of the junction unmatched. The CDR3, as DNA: TGTGCTAGTGCCCCCGGGACAGGGACCAGTCGGCCCCAGCATTTT. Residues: CASAPGTGTSRPQHF.

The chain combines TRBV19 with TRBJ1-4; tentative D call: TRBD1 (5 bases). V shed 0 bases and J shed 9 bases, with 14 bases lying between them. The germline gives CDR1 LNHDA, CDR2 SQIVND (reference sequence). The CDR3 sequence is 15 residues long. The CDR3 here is CASSIEGLRVQKLFF. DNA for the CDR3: TGTGCCAGTAGTATAGAGGGGCTCCGGGTCCAAAAACTGTTTTTT.

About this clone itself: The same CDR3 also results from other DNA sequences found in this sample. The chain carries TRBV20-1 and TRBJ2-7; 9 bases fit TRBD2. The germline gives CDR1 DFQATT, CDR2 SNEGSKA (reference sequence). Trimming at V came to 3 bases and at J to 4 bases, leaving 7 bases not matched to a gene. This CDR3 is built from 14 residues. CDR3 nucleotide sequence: TGCAGTGCTAGTGACCGCGGGGGGGCTTACGAGCAGTACTTC. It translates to CSASDRGGAYEQYF.

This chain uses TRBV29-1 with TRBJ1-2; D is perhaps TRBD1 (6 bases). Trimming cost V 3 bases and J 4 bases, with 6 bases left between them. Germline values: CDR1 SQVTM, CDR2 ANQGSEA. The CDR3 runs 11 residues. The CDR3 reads CSVDRGYGYTF. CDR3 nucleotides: TGCAGCGTTGACAGGGGCTATGGCTACACCTTC.

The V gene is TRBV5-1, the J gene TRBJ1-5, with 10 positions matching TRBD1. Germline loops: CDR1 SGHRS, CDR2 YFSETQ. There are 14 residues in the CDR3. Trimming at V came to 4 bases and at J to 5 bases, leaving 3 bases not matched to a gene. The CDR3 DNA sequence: TGCGCCAGCAGCCCAGGGACAGGGGATCAGCCCCAGCATTTT. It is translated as CASSPGTGDQPQHF.

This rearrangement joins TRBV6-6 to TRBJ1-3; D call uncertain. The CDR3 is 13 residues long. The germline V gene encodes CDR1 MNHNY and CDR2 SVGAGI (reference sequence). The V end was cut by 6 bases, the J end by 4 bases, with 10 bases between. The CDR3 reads CASSLERGNTIYF. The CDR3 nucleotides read TGTGCCAGCAGCTTGGAGCGGGGAAACACCATATATTTT.

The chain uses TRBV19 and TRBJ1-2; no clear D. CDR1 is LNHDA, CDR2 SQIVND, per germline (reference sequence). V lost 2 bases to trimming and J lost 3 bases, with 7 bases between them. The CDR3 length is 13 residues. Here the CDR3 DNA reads TGTGCCAGTAGTATATCGAGTGACTATGGCTACACCTTC. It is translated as CASSISSDYGYTF.

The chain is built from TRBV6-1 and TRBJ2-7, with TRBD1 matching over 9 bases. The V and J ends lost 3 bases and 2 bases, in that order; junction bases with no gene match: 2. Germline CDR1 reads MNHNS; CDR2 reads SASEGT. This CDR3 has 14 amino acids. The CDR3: CASSETGGPYEQYF. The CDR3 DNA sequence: TGTGCCAGCAGTGAGACAGGGGGGCCCTACGAGCAGTACTTC.

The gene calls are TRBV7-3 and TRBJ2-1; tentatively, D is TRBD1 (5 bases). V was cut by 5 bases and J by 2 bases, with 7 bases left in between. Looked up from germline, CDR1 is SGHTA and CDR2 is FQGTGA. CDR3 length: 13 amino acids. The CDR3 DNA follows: TGTGCCAGCAGCCGGACACCCTACAATGAGCAGTTCTTC. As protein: CASSRTPYNEQFF.

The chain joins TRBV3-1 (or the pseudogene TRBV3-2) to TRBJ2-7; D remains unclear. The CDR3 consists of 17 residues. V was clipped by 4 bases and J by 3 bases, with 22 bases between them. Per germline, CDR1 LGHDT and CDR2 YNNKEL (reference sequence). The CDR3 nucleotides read TGTGCCAGCAGCCCGTCGCAGTCAGGCCTGGGTCGCTACGAGCAGTACTTC. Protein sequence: CASSPSQSGLGRYEQYF.

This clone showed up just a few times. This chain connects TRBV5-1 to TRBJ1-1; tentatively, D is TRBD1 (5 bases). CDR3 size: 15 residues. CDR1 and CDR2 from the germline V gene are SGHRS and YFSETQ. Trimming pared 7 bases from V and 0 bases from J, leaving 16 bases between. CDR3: CASCAGEPVNTEAFF. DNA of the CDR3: TGCGCCAGCTGTGCGGGGGAACCCGTGAACACTGAAGCTTTCTTT.

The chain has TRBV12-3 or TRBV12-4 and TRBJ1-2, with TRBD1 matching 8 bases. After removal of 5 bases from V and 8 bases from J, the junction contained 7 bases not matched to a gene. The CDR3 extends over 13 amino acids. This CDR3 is CASSLGRDRGYTF. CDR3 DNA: TGTGCCAGCAGTCTGGGAAGGGACAGGGGCTACACCTTC.

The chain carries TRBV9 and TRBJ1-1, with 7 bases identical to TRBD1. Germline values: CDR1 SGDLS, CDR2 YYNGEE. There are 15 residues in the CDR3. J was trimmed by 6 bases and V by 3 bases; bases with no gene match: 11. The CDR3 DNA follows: TGTGCCAGCAGCGCTTACAGGGGAGGACCGTCTGAAGCTTTCTTT. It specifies CASSAYRGGPSEAFF.

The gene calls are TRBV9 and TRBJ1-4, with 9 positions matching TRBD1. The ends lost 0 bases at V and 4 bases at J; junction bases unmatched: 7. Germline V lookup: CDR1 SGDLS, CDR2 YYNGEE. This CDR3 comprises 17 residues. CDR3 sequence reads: CASSVAAGQGSNEKLFF. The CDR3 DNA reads TGTGCCAGCAGCGTAGCGGCTGGACAGGGGAGTAATGAAAAACTGTTTTTT.